These 6 T cell receptor beta chains share one sample of origin, sequenced in a study of shared clonotypes between healthy human individuals. In the naive CD8 group, cells lacked CD45RO and were positively selected for CCR7, so terminally differentiated effector memory CD45RA+ cells were left out. Repertoires were generated with immunoSEQ multiplex PCR, while TCRdb's copy carries only in-frame clones and drops some. This sample has 1.5 million to 2.5 million clones, with about 95% found just once. Sequencing was done on a sample of naive CD8+ T cells sorted from blood. Receptors originate from a man younger than 35 in good health.

The chain couples TRBV19 to TRBJ2-7; D not resolved. The CDR3 loop spans 15 amino acids. Germline values: CDR1 LNHDA, CDR2 SQIVND (reference sequence). Trimming stripped 6 bases from V and 4 bases from J, with 19 bases between. DNA for the CDR3: TGTGCCAGTAGCCCTGCCGAAAACCCGGCTTACGAGCAGTACTTC. Protein: CASSPAENPAYEQYF.

This chain connects TRBV5-1 to TRBJ2-7; no clear D. The CDR3 runs to 12 residues. The V end was cut by 7 bases, the J end by 3 bases, with 11 bases between. CDR1 SGHRS and CDR2 YFSETQ come from the germline V gene. The CDR3 region is CASGENFYEQYF. CDR3 DNA: TGCGCCAGCGGAGAAAATTTCTACGAGCAGTACTTC.

The chain has TRBV11-2 and TRBJ1-2; a possible D gene is TRBD1 (5 bases). Germline V gene lookup returns CDR1 SGHAT and CDR2 FQNNGV. The CDR3 has 12 amino acids. The ends were cut back, 4 bases at V and 8 bases at J, with 11 bases in the middle. CDR3 residues: CASSWGEGGYTF. The CDR3 DNA is TGTGCCAGCAGCTGGGGGGAAGGGGGCTACACCTTC. The whole variable domain, remainder taken from reference TRBV11-2 and TRBJ1-2, is EAGVAQSPRYKIIEKRQSVAFWCNPISGHATLYWYQQILGQGPKLLIQFQNNGVVDDSQLPKDRFSAERLKGVDSTLKIQPAKLEDSAVYLCASSWGEGGYTFGSGTRLTVV.

CDR3 DNA: TGTGCCAGCAGTTTGTCGGGGGCTCATGGCTACACCTTC. It yields the protein CASSLSGAHGYTF. The V and J genes are TRBV27 and TRBJ1-2; possibly TRBD1 for D (6 bases). CDR3 length: 13 residues. The ends were cut back, 3 bases at V and 6 bases at J, with 11 bases in the middle. In germline, CDR1 is MNHEY, CDR2 SMNVEV (reference sequence).

This clone occurred once. The V and J genes are TRBV6-5 and TRBJ2-1, with unresolved D. V shed 4 bases and J shed 0 bases, with 10 bases lying between them. The CDR3 has 15 amino acids. Germline V gene lookup returns CDR1 MNHEY and CDR2 SVGAGI. CDR3 sequence reads: CASSSELSSYNEQFF. CDR3 in DNA: TGTGCCAGCAGTTCAGAGTTGAGCTCCTACAATGAGCAGTTCTTC.

The chain links TRBV4-3 to TRBJ2-5; D not certain. From germline, CDR1 is LGHNA and CDR2 YSLEER. The CDR3 is 15 residues long. Trimming pared 4 bases from V and 3 bases from J, leaving 15 bases between. The CDR3 is CASSRLFDEEETQYF. The CDR3 DNA reads TGCGCCAGCAGCCGCCTCTTTGACGAGGAAGAGACCCAGTACTTC.